This T cell receptor (beta chain) was obtained from a study of T cells in Graves' hyperthyroidism and ophthalmopathy. This clonotype was recorded a few times. Germline assignment: CDR1 LGHDT and CDR2 YNNKEL (reference sequence). CDR3 length equals 13 residues. Trimming removed 0 bases at V and 3 bases at J, with 5 bases between. Amplified TCR beta CDR3 regions derived from RNA transcripts. A set of HTBI primers served as the primers for a first-round RT-PCR of the TCR CDR3. TCRdb independently ran MiXCR on the multiplex PCR reads; one entry per CDR3 protein. The sample lists approximately 410,000 distinct CDR3 sequences; around 15% were seen once.

The TCR was taken from a young woman with Graves' hyperthyroidism. The chain links TRBV3-1 to TRBJ2-5; D is unclear. Input material: blood. CDR3 amino acids: CASSQDQEETQYF. The CDR3, as DNA: TGTGCCAGCAGCCAAGATCAAGAAGAGACCCAGTACTTC.